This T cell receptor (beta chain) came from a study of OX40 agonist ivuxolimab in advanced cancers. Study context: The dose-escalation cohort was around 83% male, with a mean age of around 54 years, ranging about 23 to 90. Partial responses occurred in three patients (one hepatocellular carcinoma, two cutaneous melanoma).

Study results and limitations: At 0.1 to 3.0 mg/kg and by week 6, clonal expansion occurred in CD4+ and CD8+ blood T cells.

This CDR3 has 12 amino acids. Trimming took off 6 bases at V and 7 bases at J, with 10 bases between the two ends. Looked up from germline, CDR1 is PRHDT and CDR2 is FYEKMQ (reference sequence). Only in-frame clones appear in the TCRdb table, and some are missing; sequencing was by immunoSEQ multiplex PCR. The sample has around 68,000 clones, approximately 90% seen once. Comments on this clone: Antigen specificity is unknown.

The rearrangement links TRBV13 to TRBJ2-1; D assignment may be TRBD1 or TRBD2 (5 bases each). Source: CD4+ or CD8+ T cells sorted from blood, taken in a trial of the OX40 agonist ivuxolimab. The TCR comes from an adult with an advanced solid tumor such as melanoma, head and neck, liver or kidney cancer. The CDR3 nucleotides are TGTGCCAGCAGGCAGGGCGGGAATGAGCAGTTCTTC. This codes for CASRQGGNEQFF. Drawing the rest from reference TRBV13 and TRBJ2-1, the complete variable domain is AAGVIQSPRHLIKEKRETATLKCYPIPRHDTVYWYQQGPGQDPQFLISFYEKMQSDKGSIPDRFSAQQFSDYHSELNMSSLELGDSALYFCASRQGGNEQFFGPGTRLTVL.